A selection of T cell receptor beta chains follows, all from one sample in a study of technical replicates of blood from a handful of donors. Assay used: immunoSEQ multiplex PCR; TCRdb lists only in-frame clones, some missing. The sample yields 85,000 to 100,000 clones, nearly 97% seen once. The material sequenced was T cells isolated from PBMCs. The receptors stem from a human donor in good health. Each CDR3 is given with its conserved first and last residue. D genes are given only for firm matches. Size is omitted from some rows. Given values are once, few, many or a class for expanded clones.

V	J	length	size	D	CDR3	DNA
TRBV28	TRBJ1-2	12	-	-	CASGDRYYGYTF	TGTGCCAGCGGTGACAGGTACTATGGCTACACCTTC
TRBV27	TRBJ2-6	17	-	TRBD2	CASRLTSGRWGANVLTF	TGTGCCAGCAGACTTACTAGCGGGAGGTGGGGGGCCAACGTCCTGACTTTC
TRBV5-6	TRBJ2-1	14	-	-	CASSFVQNSNEQFF	TGTGCCAGCAGCTTTGTTCAGAACAGCAATGAGCAGTTCTTC
TRBV15	TRBJ2-1	17	-	-	CATSRGAVTRGGIEQFF	TGTGCCACCAGCAGAGGGGCGGTGACTAGGGGGGGAATTGAGCAGTTCTTC
TRBV28	TRBJ2-1	15	-	-	CASSLSLVRYNEQFF	TGTGCCAGCAGTTTGAGTCTAGTGCGCTACAATGAGCAGTTCTTC
TRBV5-1	TRBJ1-3	14	-	-	CASSLQGSGNTIYF	TGCGCCAGCAGCTTACAGGGTTCTGGAAACACCATATATTTT
TRBV10-3	TRBJ1-1	15	-	TRBD1	CAISAFEDRVTEAFF	TGTGCCATCAGCGCCTTCGAGGACAGGGTTACTGAAGCTTTCTTT
TRBV11-2	TRBJ1-1	17	once	-	CASSLDRWGGTNTEAFF	TGTGCCAGCAGCTTAGATCGGTGGGGGGGAACGAACACTGAAGCTTTCTTT
TRBV4-1	TRBJ1-5	18	-	TRBD1	CASSQLYLGQFFNQPQHF	TGCGCCAGCAGCCAACTATACTTGGGACAGTTCTTCAATCAGCCCCAGCATTTT
TRBV28	TRBJ2-6	12	-	-	CASGGGTNVLTF	TGTGCCAGCGGAGGAGGGACCAACGTCCTGACTTTC
TRBV5-1	TRBJ1-2	15	-	TRBD1	CASSLEGDRDGGYTF	TGCGCCAGCAGCTTGGAAGGGGACAGGGATGGGGGCTACACCTTC
TRBV2	TRBJ2-6	19	-	TRBD1	CASSRIHRGPLWGANVLTF	TGTGCCAGCAGCCGGATCCACAGGGGTCCTTTGTGGGGGGCCAACGTCCTGACTTTC
TRBV28	TRBJ1-1	15	-	TRBD1	CASRLPGQGNTEAFF	TGTGCCAGCAGATTGCCGGGACAGGGGAACACTGAAGCTTTCTTT
TRBV5-1	TRBJ2-2	18	once	TRBD2	CASSPLGFQRGHTGELFF	TGCGCCAGCAGCCCCCTGGGCTTCCAGCGGGGGCACACCGGGGAGCTGTTTTTT
TRBV13	TRBJ1-5	16	-	-	CASSLARGGRRQPQHF	TGTGCCAGCAGCTTAGCGAGGGGGGGGCGTCGGCAGCCCCAGCATTTT
TRBV10-3	TRBJ1-2	14	-	TRBD1	CAISESGTAHGYTF	TGTGCCATCAGTGAATCCGGGACAGCACATGGCTACACCTTC
TRBV5-1	TRBJ1-2	14	-	-	CASSLVSTSYGYTF	TGCGCCAGCAGCTTGGTTTCAACGAGCTATGGCTACACCTTC
TRBV6-1	TRBJ2-7	14	-	-	CASSGRQPTYEQYF	TGTGCCAGCAGTGGGAGACAGCCTACCTACGAGCAGTACTTC
TRBV7-9	TRBJ1-2	14	-	-	CASRPGSLDYGYTF	TGTGCCAGCAGGCCGGGAAGTTTGGACTATGGCTACACCTTC
TRBV15	TRBJ2-1	15	-	TRBD2	CATSGLAGGPNEQFF	TGTGCCACCAGCGGTCTAGCGGGCGGCCCGAATGAGCAGTTCTTC
TRBV11-2	TRBJ2-7	17	-	TRBD2	CASSLGRLAEKSYEQYF	TGTGCCAGCAGCTTAGGGAGACTAGCGGAAAAAAGCTACGAGCAGTACTTC
TRBV5-6	TRBJ1-1	17	few	TRBD1	CASSLLQGAGGNTEAFF	TGTGCCAGCAGCCTACTACAGGGGGCAGGTGGAAACACTGAAGCTTTCTTT
TRBV28	TRBJ1-5	16	-	TRBD1	CASSDPGTGMGQPQHF	TGTGCCAGCAGTGACCCAGGGACAGGGATGGGGCAGCCCCAGCATTTT
TRBV7-9	TRBJ1-1	15	-	-	CASSLGRGLNTEAFF	TGTGCCAGCAGCTTAGGTCGAGGCTTGAACACTGAAGCTTTCTTT
TRBV11-1	TRBJ2-1	13	-	-	CASRIADYNEQFF	TGTGCCAGCAGGATAGCGGACTACAATGAGCAGTTCTTC
TRBV5-1	TRBJ2-7	13	-	-	CASSPTSGYEQYF	TGCGCCAGCAGCCCGACTAGTGGATACGAGCAGTACTTC
TRBV25-1	TRBJ2-1	17	-	-	CASSESRTARSYNEQFF	TGTGCCAGCAGTGAATCTCGGACAGCCCGTTCCTACAATGAGCAGTTCTTC
TRBV28	TRBJ2-7	19	-	TRBD2	CASSLRLLAGGPGGYEQYF	TGTGCCAGCAGTTTGCGGTTACTAGCGGGAGGGCCGGGGGGATACGAGCAGTACTTC
TRBV19	TRBJ1-5	15	-	TRBD1	CASSATGGSSQPQHF	TGTGCCAGTAGTGCGACAGGGGGCAGTTCTCAGCCCCAGCATTTT
TRBV18	TRBJ2-3	14	-	-	CASSPSFRADTQYF	TGTGCCAGCTCACCAAGTTTCCGCGCAGATACGCAGTATTTT
TRBV28	TRBJ2-7	15	-	TRBD2	CASNVLGTSSYEQYF	TGTGCCAGCAATGTTCTGGGGACTAGCTCCTACGAGCAGTACTTC
TRBV5-1	TRBJ2-7	17	-	TRBD2	CASSLETSGGPIYEQYF	TGCGCCAGCAGCTTGGAGACTAGCGGGGGGCCCATCTACGAGCAGTACTTC
TRBV19	TRBJ2-5	13	-	TRBD1	CASSGQGQETQYF	TGTGCCAGTAGCGGACAGGGGCAAGAGACCCAGTACTTC
TRBV19	TRBJ1-2	20	-	-	CASSGIKTETGKLATYGYTF	TGTGCCAGTAGTGGGATAAAGACAGAGACAGGAAAGTTGGCTACCTATGGCTACACCTTC
TRBV9	TRBJ1-1	17	few	-	CASSVGAGRGRNTEAFF	TGTGCCAGCAGCGTAGGGGCTGGGAGGGGGAGGAACACTGAAGCTTTCTTT
TRBV5-4	TRBJ2-1	11	-	-	CASSLYNEQFF	TGTGCCAGCAGTCTCTACAATGAGCAGTTCTTC
TRBV27	TRBJ2-7	12	-	TRBD1	CASSRGQNEQYF	TGTGCCAGCAGTCGGGGACAGAACGAGCAGTACTTC
TRBV28	TRBJ2-5	13	-	-	CASTRAYPLEQYF	TGTGCCAGCACTCGAGCCTACCCCCTTGAGCAGTACTTC
TRBV6-5	TRBJ1-1	14	-	-	CASSYRGGNAEAFF	TGTGCCAGCAGTTACCGTGGAGGGAACGCTGAAGCTTTCTTT
TRBV10-3	TRBJ2-5	11	-	-	CAISERETQYF	TGTGCCATCAGTGAGCGTGAGACCCAGTACTTC
TRBV28	TRBJ1-1	14	once	-	CASSLLPLQGEAFF	TGTGCCAGCAGTTTACTTCCGTTACAGGGTGAAGCTTTCTTT
TRBV6-5	TRBJ2-5	15	-	TRBD1	CASSLSRGLRETQYF	TGTGCCAGCAGTTTATCAAGGGGGCTAAGGGAGACCCAGTACTTC
TRBV19	TRBJ2-3	14	few	-	CASSLPGMLNTQYF	TGTGCCAGTAGTCTCCCGGGAATGCTAAATACGCAGTATTTT
TRBV6-1	TRBJ2-7	12	-	TRBD1	CASPGQGYEQYF	TGTGCCAGCCCGGGACAGGGCTACGAGCAGTACTTC
TRBV9	TRBJ2-3	15	-	-	CASSVGRAQTDTQYF	TGTGCCAGCAGCGTAGGCAGGGCGCAAACAGATACGCAGTATTTT
TRBV6-1	TRBJ2-7	13	-	-	CASGLGPTYEQYF	TGTGCCAGCGGACTCGGACCGACCTACGAGCAGTACTTC
TRBV5-6	TRBJ1-2	12	-	-	CATTGSTYGYTF	TGTGCCACCACGGGGTCGACTTATGGCTACACCTTC
TRBV10-3	TRBJ2-6	18	-	TRBD1	CAKPGTGAHPSGANVLTF	TGTGCCAAGCCCGGGACAGGGGCACACCCGTCTGGGGCCAACGTCCTGACTTTC
TRBV2	TRBJ1-2	13	-	TRBD1	CARGGTGVYGYTF	TGTGCCAGGGGGGGGACAGGGGTCTATGGCTACACCTTC
TRBV28	TRBJ1-4	13	-	-	CASSLRVAEKLFF	TGTGCCAGCAGTTTACGGGTGGCTGAAAAACTGTTTTTT
TRBV7-2	TRBJ2-2	17	-	-	CASSVSHIRGAAGELFF	TGTGCCAGCAGCGTATCACATATACGGGGGGCGGCCGGGGAGCTGTTTTTT
TRBV4-2	TRBJ2-7	15	-	TRBD1	CASSQYGQDFYEQYF	TGTGCCAGCAGCCAATACGGACAGGATTTCTACGAGCAGTACTTC
TRBV11-2	TRBJ2-5	16	-	TRBD2	CASSSRLAGGLETQYF	TGTGCCAGCAGCTCCCGACTAGCGGGGGGGCTAGAGACCCAGTACTTC
TRBV5-6	TRBJ1-2	14	-	-	CASSLRQVLRGYTF	TGTGCCAGCAGCTTGCGACAGGTCCTTAGAGGCTACACCTTC